The 26 T cell receptor beta chains presented below share a single source sample, sequenced in a study of regulatory T cells in long-lasting Graves disease. Time point meaning: newly diagnosed GD, antithyroid drugs for less than 3 months. With RNA extracted from PBMCs as input, the TCR library was made. Building the TCR beta libraries relied on iRepertoire HTBI primers, and CDR3 regions underwent Arm-PCR. TCRdb re-called the multiplex PCR reads with MiXCR, one entry per CDR3 protein. The table includes 300,000 to 400,000 distinct CDR3 sequences, 15% to 20% detected once. Another study also made use of these data, one on T cells in Graves' hyperthyroidism and ophthalmopathy.

The source was peripheral blood mononuclear cells (PBMCs), collected at new diagnosis, from a patient treated with antithyroid drugs. The receptors shown here come from a man between 35 and 55 years old with Graves disease.

This clonotype was seen ten or more times. The chain couples TRBV20-1 to TRBJ2-7, with D perhaps assigned TRBD1 or TRBD2 (5 bases each). Germline-derived CDR1 and CDR2 are DFQATT and SNEGSKA (reference sequence). CDR3 size: 15 residues. V lost 0 bases, J lost 4 bases, and 16 bases lay in between. CDR3 in amino acids: CSARDYRDGSYEQYF. The DNA of the CDR3 is TGCAGTGCTAGAGATTACCGGGACGGATCATACGAGCAGTACTTC.

The gene calls are TRBV20-1 and TRBJ1-5, with D possibly TRBD1 on 5 matching bases. The CDR3 length is 14 residues. Per germline, CDR1 DFQATT and CDR2 SNEGSKA (reference sequence). The V end lost 1 base, the J end lost 2 bases, and 9 bases lay between the germline ends. CDR3 protein: CSARGGAGNQPQHF. The CDR3 DNA reads TGCAGTGCTAGAGGTGGGGCGGGCAATCAGCCCCAGCATTTT.

The rearrangement uses TRBV13 and TRBJ2-4; possible D gene TRBD1, 6 bases. The CDR3 runs 19 residues. Between the trimmed V and J ends, which lost 4 bases and 0 bases, there was a span of 22 bases. The germline gives CDR1 PRHDT, CDR2 FYEKMQ (reference sequence). CDR3: CASSSIRDNTILAKNIQYF. As DNA, the CDR3 is TGTGCCAGCAGCTCTATCCGGGACAACACTATACTAGCCAAAAACATTCAGTACTTC. Supplemented by reference TRBV13 and TRBJ2-4, the full variable domain reads AAGVIQSPRHLIKEKRETATLKCYPIPRHDTVYWYQQGPGQDPQFLISFYEKMQSDKGSIPDRFSAQQFSDYHSELNMSSLELGDSALYFCASSSIRDNTILAKNIQYFGAGTRLSVL.

A note on this clonotype: A much larger clonotype is one base distant, so this may be a read error. For the CDR3, the DNA is TGTGCCAGCAGCGGCCCCCTGACAATGGACTATGGCTACACCTTC. Translated, it gives CASSGPLTMDYGYTF. The chain has TRBV2 and TRBJ1-2; no definite D call. The CDR3 covers 15 residues. In germline, CDR1 is SNHLY, CDR2 FYNNEI. Between the trimmed V and J ends, which lost 6 bases and 3 bases, there was a span of 17 bases.

This clonotype was recorded at least ten times. The chain couples TRBV20-1 to TRBJ2-2; TRBD1 agrees at 11 bases. Germline V gene sequence: CDR1 DFQATT, CDR2 SNEGSKA (reference sequence). The CDR3 loop spans 15 amino acids. Unmatched junction bases numbered 6, after V lost 5 bases and J lost 4 bases. CDR3 bases: TGCAGTGCTGAGGACAGGGGGCGTAGCACCGGGGAGCTGTTTTTT. It specifies CSAEDRGRSTGELFF.

This clonotype has at least ten counts. This chain connects TRBV20-1 to TRBJ2-4; 11 bases fit TRBD2. The CDR3 totals 13 residues. Germline CDR1 DFQATT, CDR2 SNEGSKA (reference sequence). The CDR3 sequence: CSVAGGRGDIQYF. The CDR3, as DNA: TGCAGCGTAGCGGGGGGGCGGGGAGACATTCAGTACTTC.

There are many counts of this clonotype. This sequence joins TRBV11-2 and TRBJ2-1, with TRBD2 identical over 11 bases. The CDR3 length is 16 residues. The V gene end was trimmed by 2 bases and the J gene end by 8 bases; junction bases not matched to a gene: 8. The germline V gene has CDR1 SGHAT and CDR2 FQNNGV. The CDR3 DNA reads TGTGCCAGCAGCTTATCGCTAGCGGGGGGTGGGGATGAGCAGTTCTTC. It yields the protein CASSLSLAGGGDEQFF.

This clonotype was observed at least ten times. The V gene is TRBV7-9, the J gene TRBJ2-1; 8 bases are a match to TRBD2. The V segment lost 5 bases and the J segment 2 bases; nucleotides outside the gene matches: 8. The germline CDR1 and CDR2 sequences are SEHNR and FQNEAQ (reference sequence). The CDR3 is 16 residues long. This CDR3 is CASSPTIAGTYNEQFF. Written as DNA, the CDR3 is TGTGCCAGCAGCCCGACCATAGCGGGAACCTACAATGAGCAGTTCTTC.

This clonotype was seen ten or more times. DNA of the CDR3: TGTGCCAGCAGAGGACAGGGACAAGAGACCCAGTACTTC. It translates to CASRGQGQETQYF. The chain joins TRBV3-1 to TRBJ2-5; 8 bases are a match to TRBD1. V gave up 6 bases and J gave up 2 bases; unmatched junction bases: 2. The CDR3 totals 13 residues. Germline lookup yields CDR1 LGHDT and CDR2 YNNKEL (reference sequence).

This clonotype was recorded at least ten times. The V and J genes are TRBV7-3 and TRBJ2-5; perhaps TRBD2 as D (6 bases). V was clipped by 1 base and J by 0 bases, with 12 bases between them. This CDR3 spans 16 amino acids. The V gene's germline CDR1 is SGHTA and CDR2 FQGTGA. The CDR3 here is CASSLIAGRYQETQYF. The CDR3 region has the DNA TGTGCCAGCAGCTTAATCGCGGGGAGATACCAAGAGACCCAGTACTTC.

The V call is TRBV12-5, the J call TRBJ1-6; D might be TRBD1 (5 bases). In germline, CDR1 is LGHNT, CDR2 FRNRAP. The CDR3 extends over 16 amino acids. V lost 8 bases, J lost 6 bases, and 20 bases lay in between. The CDR3 sequence: CASSAYQGSGNSPLHF. CDR3 sequence (DNA): TGTGCTAGTAGTGCCTACCAGGGATCGGGTAATTCACCCCTCCACTTT.

This clonotype showed up just a few times. J is TRBJ1-3 and V is TRBV7-2; perhaps TRBD1 as D (5 bases). This CDR3 is 16 amino acids long. V lost 1 base and J lost 4, with 14 bases in between. Germline assignment: CDR1 SGHTA and CDR2 FQGNSA. For the CDR3, the DNA is TGTGCCAGCAGCTTAGGGGGGTCGGGCATCGGAAACACCATATATTTT. Translation gives CASSLGGSGIGNTIYF.

The J gene is TRBJ1-1, the V gene TRBV28; 9 bases agree with TRBD1. The V segment lost 2 bases and the J segment 0 bases; nucleotides outside the gene matches: 4. The V gene's germline CDR1 is MDHEN and CDR2 SYDVKM. This CDR3 has 16 residues. In nucleotides, the CDR3 is TGTGCCAGCAGTTTAAGACAGGGGGTGTTGAACACTGAAGCTTTCTTT. This translates into CASSLRQGVLNTEAFF.

This clonotype was recorded many times. This chain connects TRBV2 to TRBJ1-4; D not resolved. The CDR3 covers 13 residues. Trimming took off 5 bases at V and 3 bases at J, with 7 bases between the two ends. Germline CDR1 SNHLY, CDR2 FYNNEI. The CDR3 DNA reads TGTGCCAGCAGTAGCCAGGCTAATGAAAAACTGTTTTTT. This gives the protein CASSSQANEKLFF.

In this sample, this clonotype turned up a few times. The chain has TRBV19 and TRBJ2-3; 10 bases line up with TRBD2. This CDR3 has 19 amino acids. J gave up 0 bases and V 8 bases, and 17 bases lay outside the gene matches. CDR1 and CDR2 (germline): LNHDA, SQIVND (reference sequence). The CDR3 bases are TGTGCCAGTTCCCCTCGTTTAGCGGGGGGCCGACCTAGCACAGATACGCAGTATTTT. It codes for CASSPRLAGGRPSTDTQYF.

This clonotype was seen many times. The CDR3 region has the DNA TGTGCCAGCAGATCCCGCTTGCAGGCGCAGTATTTT. The encoded protein is CASRSRLQAQYF. The J gene is TRBJ2-3, the V gene TRBV12-3 or TRBV12-4; no reliable D call. Between the trimmed V and J ends, which lost 6 bases and 10 bases, there was a span of 14 bases. This CDR3 contains 12 residues.

The chain employs TRBV10-3 and TRBJ2-4; 8 nucleotides match TRBD1. The J segment lost 3 bases and the V segment lost 8 bases, leaving 6 bases of the junction unmatched. The CDR3 length is 14 residues. Germline V gene data show CDR1 as ENHRY and CDR2 as SYGVKD. As DNA, the CDR3 is TGTGCCATCTCAGGGGGCACGGGCAAAAACATTCAGTACTTC. Translation: CAISGGTGKNIQYF.

This clonotype was detected many times. This chain uses TRBV7-2 with TRBJ2-7, with a weak D call TRBD1 (6 bases). In germline, CDR1 is SGHTA, CDR2 FQGNSA. V was trimmed by 6 bases and J by 7 bases, leaving 16 bases between them. There are 13 residues in the CDR3. The CDR3 DNA is TGTGCCAGCAGTCGACAGACAGGCCGGGAGCAGTACTTC. Translation gives CASSRQTGREQYF. Full variable domain (rest looked up from reference TRBV7-2 and TRBJ2-7): GAGVSQSPSNKVTEKGKDVELRCDPISGHTALYWYRQSLGQGLEFLIYFQGNSAPDKSGLPSDRFSAERTGGSVSTLTIQRTQQEDSAVYLCASSRQTGREQYFGPGTRLTVT.

The table lists this clonotype with a few counts. The chain couples TRBV29-1 to TRBJ1-2; a possible D gene is TRBD1 (5 bases). Trimming removed 3 bases at V and 3 bases at J, with 8 bases between. The length of the CDR3 is 12 residues. From germline, CDR1 is SQVTM and CDR2 ANQGSEA. CDR3 nucleotide sequence: TGCAGCGTTGAGTTGACAGACTATGGCTACACCTTC. The encoded protein is CSVELTDYGYTF.

There are many counts of this clonotype. V usage is TRBV28 and J usage is TRBJ1-3; 10 bases align to TRBD1. There are 15 residues in the CDR3. Germline V lookup: CDR1 MDHEN, CDR2 SYDVKM. V lost 6 bases, J lost 3 bases, and 5 bases stayed unmatched. CDR3 region: CASRPGTGDGNTIYF. The CDR3 coding sequence is TGTGCCAGCAGACCCGGGACAGGGGATGGAAACACCATATATTTT.

On this clonotype itself: An end of the junction differs from the germline gene, which may be a read error. V usage is TRBV5-1 and J usage is TRBJ2-2, with D perhaps TRBD1 (6 bases). This CDR3 spans 13 amino acids. Germline values: CDR1 SGHRS, CDR2 YFSETQ. CDR3 sequence reads: CASSLQQGRELFF. CDR3 nucleotide sequence: TGTGCCAGCAGTCTTCAACAGGGTCGGGAGCTGTTTTTT.

As to this clonotype: Being one base from a much bigger clone, this may be a read error. The chain joins TRBV6-5 to TRBJ2-3; TRBD1 might be the D (6 bases). This CDR3 has 15 residues. The V gene's germline CDR1 is MNHEY and CDR2 SVGAGI. In DNA form, the CDR3 reads TGTGTCAGCAGTTACAATGGGGGCGGTAGGGATACGCAGTATTTT. Protein: CVSSYNGGGRDTQYF.

The chain carries TRBV2 and TRBJ2-5; the match to TRBD1 covers 8 bases. V shed 6 bases, J shed 5 bases, and the junction held 8 bases outside the gene matches. The CDR3 is 14 amino acids. Germline-derived CDR1 and CDR2 are SNHLY and FYNNEI. The CDR3 is CASRTGEAGETQYF. CDR3 sequence (DNA): TGTGCCAGCAGGACAGGGGAAGCGGGTGAGACCCAGTACTTC.

The chain employs TRBV19 and TRBJ1-5; possibly TRBD1 for D (5 bases). Germline V gives CDR1 LNHDA, CDR2 SQIVND (reference sequence). The CDR3 extends over 17 amino acids. V shed 5 bases and J shed 3 bases, with 20 bases lying between them. CDR3 protein: CASSGAPRGRYNQPQHF. Written as DNA, the CDR3 is TGTGCCAGTAGTGGGGCCCCAAGAGGCAGATACAATCAGCCCCAGCATTTT.

The table lists this clonotype with many counts. CDR3 in DNA: TGTGCCAGCAGCGGATACACTAGCACAGATACGCAGTATTTT. Residues: CASSGYTSTDTQYF. The rearrangement joins TRBV7-2 to TRBJ2-3; D unclear. Germline CDR1 is SGHTA and CDR2 is FQGNSA. Between the trimmed V and J ends, which lost 5 bases and 0 bases, there was a span of 9 bases. The CDR3 has 14 amino acids. Combining the CDR3 with reference TRBV7-2 and TRBJ2-3 gives the whole variable domain GAGVSQSPSNKVTEKGKDVELRCDPISGHTALYWYRQSLGQGLEFLIYFQGNSAPDKSGLPSDRFSAERTGGSVSTLTIQRTQQEDSAVYLCASSGYTSTDTQYFGPGTRLTVL.

Of note for this clonotype: At one end, the junction sequence differs from germline, possibly due to a read error. The chain employs TRBV5-1 and TRBJ2-3; 7 bases agree with TRBD2. This CDR3 has 16 amino acids. Per germline, CDR1 SGHRS and CDR2 YFSETQ. The CDR3 region is CASTPTSAVDTDTQYF. Written as DNA, the CDR3 is TGTGCCAGCACGCCCACTAGCGCGGTGGACACAGATACGCAGTATTTT.